This T cell receptor beta chain was observed in a study of T cells expressing NK-cell markers. Overall study: It was sorted CD3+CD56+NKG2C+, CD3+CD56+NKG2C- and CD3+CD56-NKG2C+ T cells that supplied the TCR beta repertoires. The eight sequenced donors comprised seven who were HCMV-seropositive and one who was seronegative.

Whole-study results and caveats: Whether expanded NKG2C+ T cell clones recognized HCMV stayed uncertain.

Researchers built TCR beta cDNA using 5'RACE template switching with UMIs. TCRdb reprocessed the 5' RACE reads and keeps a single row for each CDR3 protein, giving no DNA. The specimen's table records hundreds of thousands of distinct CDR3 sequences. With respect to this clonotype: Its cognate antigen is unknown.

This TCR was recovered from a man between 18 and 35 years old in good health. Sequenced input: blood T cells: a sorted CD56 or NKG2C T cell subset, CD4+ or CD8+ T cells, or bulk PBMC T cells (not recorded which).

The CDR3 sequence is CASSRLQGGPRDYNEQFF. The chain has TRBV7-9 and TRBJ2-1; TCRdb calls TRBD1, which cannot be checked without DNA. This CDR3 is 18 amino acids long. Germline CDR1 SEHNR, CDR2 FQNEAQ (reference sequence).